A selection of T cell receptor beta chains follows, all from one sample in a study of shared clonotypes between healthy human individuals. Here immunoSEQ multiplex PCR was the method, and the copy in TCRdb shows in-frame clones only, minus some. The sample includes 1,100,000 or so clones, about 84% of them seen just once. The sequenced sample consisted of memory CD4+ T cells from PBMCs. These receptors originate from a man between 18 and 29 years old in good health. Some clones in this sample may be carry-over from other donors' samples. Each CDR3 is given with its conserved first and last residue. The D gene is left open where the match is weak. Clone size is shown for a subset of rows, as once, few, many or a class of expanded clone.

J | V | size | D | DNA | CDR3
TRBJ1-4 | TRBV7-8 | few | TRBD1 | TGTGCCAGCAGCGACAGGGGGCATGAAAAACTGTTTTTT | CASSDRGHEKLFF
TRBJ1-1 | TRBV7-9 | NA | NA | TGTGCCAGCAGCTTACGACAGATCAACACTGAAGCTTTCTTT | CASSLRQINTEAFF
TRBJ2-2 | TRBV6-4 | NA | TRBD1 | TGTGCCAGCAGTCGAACAGGGGGCGGAAGCGCCGGGGAGCTGTTTTTT | CASSRTGGGSAGELFF
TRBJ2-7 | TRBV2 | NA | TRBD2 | TGTGCCAGCAGGAGAGGACTAGCGGGAGTCCAGCAGTACTTC | CASRRGLAGVQQYF
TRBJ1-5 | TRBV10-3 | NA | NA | TGTGCCATCAGTGAGGTCTTGAATCAGCCCCAGCATTTT | CAISEVLNQPQHF
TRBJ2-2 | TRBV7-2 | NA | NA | TGTGCCAGCAGTTTTAAATCGCGTGGCAGGGGGGTCGGGGAGCTGTTTTTT | CASSFKSRGRGVGELFF
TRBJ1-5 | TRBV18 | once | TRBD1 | TGTGCCAGCTCACCACGACAGGGGGACAATCAGCCCCAGCATTTT | CASSPRQGDNQPQHF
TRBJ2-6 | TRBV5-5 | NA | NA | TGTGCCAGCAGCTTGACCGGCAGGGCCTCTGGGGCCAACGTCCTGACTTTC | CASSLTGRASGANVLTF
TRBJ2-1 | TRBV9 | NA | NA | TGTGCCAGCAGCCTAGACCAGCGGGTCTACAATGAGCAGTTCTTC | CASSLDQRVYNEQFF
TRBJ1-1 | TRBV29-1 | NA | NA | TGCAGCGTTGAACCAGGGACCTACGGAGCTTTCTTT | CSVEPGTYGAFF
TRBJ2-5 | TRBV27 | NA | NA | TGTGCCAGCAGTGGGCCAGCCATCGCGGAGACCCAGTACTTC | CASSGPAIAETQYF
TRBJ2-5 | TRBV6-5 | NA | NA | TGTGCCAGCAGACAGGGCGGGGAGACCCAGTACTTC | CASRQGGETQYF
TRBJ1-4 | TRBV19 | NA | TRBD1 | TGTGCCAGTCGAAGTGGGGGAACAGGGGTTGCTTTTGAAAAACTGTTTTTT | CASRSGGTGVAFEKLFF
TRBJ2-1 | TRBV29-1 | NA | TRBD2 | TGCAGCGTTCGATTGGGACTAGCGGGAAGCTCCTACAATGAGCAGTTCTTC | CSVRLGLAGSSYNEQFF
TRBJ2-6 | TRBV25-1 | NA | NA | TGTGCCAGCAGTGATCTTACTAGGGGGTCTGGGGCCAACGTCCTGACTTTC | CASSDLTRGSGANVLTF
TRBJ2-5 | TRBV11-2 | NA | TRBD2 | TGTGCCAGCAGCTTTGGGACTAGCGGGGGGAGGGAGACCCAGTACTTC | CASSFGTSGGRETQYF
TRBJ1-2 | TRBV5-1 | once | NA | TGCGCCAGCGGTGAGAACTATGGCTACACCTTC | CASGENYGYTF
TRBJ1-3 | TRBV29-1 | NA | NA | TGCAGCGTTTTACGGCACTCTGGAAACACCATATATTTT | CSVLRHSGNTIYF
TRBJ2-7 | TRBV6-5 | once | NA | TGTGCCAGCAGGGACGTTGAGCAGTACTTC | CASRDVEQYF
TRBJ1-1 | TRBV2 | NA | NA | TGTGCCAGCGCCCAAACGGACGGTCTGAACACTGAAGCTTTCTTT | CASAQTDGLNTEAFF
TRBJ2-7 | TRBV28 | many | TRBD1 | TGTGCCAGCAGTTCCCCGGGACAGGGGTGGGAGCAGTACTTC | CASSSPGQGWEQYF
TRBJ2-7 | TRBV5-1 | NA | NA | TGCGCCAGCAGCCCAAGGCGACTACAGGGCGGGAGCTCCTACGAGCAGTACTTC | CASSPRRLQGGSSYEQYF
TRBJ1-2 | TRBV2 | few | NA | TGTGCCAGCAGTGAAGCAGAAAACTATGGCTACACCTTC | CASSEAENYGYTF
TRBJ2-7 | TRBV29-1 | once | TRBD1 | TGCAGCGTTACTAGGACAGGGTCCTACGAGCAGTACTTC | CSVTRTGSYEQYF
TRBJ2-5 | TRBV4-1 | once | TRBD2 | TGCGCCAGCAGCCAAGATAGCGGACTAGCGGGGGCCCAGTACTTC | CASSQDSGLAGAQYF
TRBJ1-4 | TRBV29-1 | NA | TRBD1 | TGCAGCGCGAACAGGGGTGCAACTAATGAAAAACTGTTTTTT | CSANRGATNEKLFF
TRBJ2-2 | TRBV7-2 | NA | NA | TGTGCCAGCAGCTTCGACACCGGGGAGCTGTTTTTT | CASSFDTGELFF
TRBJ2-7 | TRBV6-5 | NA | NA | TGTGCCAGCAGGGAAGGGTCTTCCTACGAGCAGTACTTC | CASREGSSYEQYF
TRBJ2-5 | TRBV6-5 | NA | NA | TGTGCCAGCACCCAGGGAAGGGCACAGTACTTC | CASTQGRAQYF
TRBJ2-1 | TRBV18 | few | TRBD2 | TGTGCCAGCTCACCACAGCGGGAGCCCTCCTACAATGAGCAGTTCTTC | CASSPQREPSYNEQFF
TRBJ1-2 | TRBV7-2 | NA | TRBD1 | TGTGCCAGCAGCTCGGGACAGGGTAATGGCTACACCTTC | CASSSGQGNGYTF
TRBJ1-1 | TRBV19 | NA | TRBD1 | TGTGCCAGTCACCGGGACAGGGACACTGAAGCTTTCTTT | CASHRDRDTEAFF
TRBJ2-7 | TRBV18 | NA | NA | TGTGCCAGCTCATCCTCGCTGGGGGTTAGCGAGCAGTACTTC | CASSSSLGVSEQYF
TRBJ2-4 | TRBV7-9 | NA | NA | TGTGCCAGCAGCTCGCAGGGTAACATTCAGTACTTC | CASSSQGNIQYF
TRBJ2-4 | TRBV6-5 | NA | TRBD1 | TGTGCCAGCAGTCGCTCTCCGGGACAGAGAAACATTCAGTACTTC | CASSRSPGQRNIQYF
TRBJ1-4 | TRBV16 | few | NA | TGTGCCAGCAGACCCCAGGGGGAAAAACTGTTTTTT | CASRPQGEKLFF
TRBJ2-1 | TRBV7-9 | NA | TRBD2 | TGTGCCAGCAGCTTGACTAGCGGGAAAGACAATGAGCAGTTCTTC | CASSLTSGKDNEQFF
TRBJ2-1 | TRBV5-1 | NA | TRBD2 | TGCGCCAGCAGACCCGAAGCGGGAAGCTCCTACAATGAGCAGTTCTTC | CASRPEAGSSYNEQFF
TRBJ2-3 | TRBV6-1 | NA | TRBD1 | TGTGCCGGATCATACAGGGGTCTCACAGATACGCAGTATTTT | CAGSYRGLTDTQYF
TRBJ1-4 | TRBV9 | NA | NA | TGTGCCAGCAGCAGAGCTTCAACTAATGAAAAACTGTTTTTT | CASSRASTNEKLFF
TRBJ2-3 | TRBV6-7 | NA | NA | TGTGCCAGCAGTTACTCGACGGTCGGTACTAGCACAGATACGCAGTATTTT | CASSYSTVGTSTDTQYF
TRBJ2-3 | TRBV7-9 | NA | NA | TGTGCCAGCAGCCCACAGGGGAGGGGCACAGATACGCAGTATTTT | CASSPQGRGTDTQYF
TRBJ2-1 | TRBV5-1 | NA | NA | TGCGCCAGCAGCTTGGTAGGATCCGACAATGAGCAGTTCTTC | CASSLVGSDNEQFF
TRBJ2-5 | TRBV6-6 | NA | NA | TGTGCCAGCAGTACCCGGACTACGCAAGAGACCCAGTACTTC | CASSTRTTQETQYF
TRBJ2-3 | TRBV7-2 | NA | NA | TGTGCCAGCAGCTTGGCTTTCACAGATACGCAGTATTTT | CASSLAFTDTQYF
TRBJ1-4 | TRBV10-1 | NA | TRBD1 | TGCGCCAGCAGCCTGGACAGGGAGAGGGAAAAACTGTTTTTT | CASSLDREREKLFF
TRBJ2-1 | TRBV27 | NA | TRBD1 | TGTGCCAGCAGTGTGCTCCCTGGACAGGGCAACAATGAGCAGTTCTTC | CASSVLPGQGNNEQFF
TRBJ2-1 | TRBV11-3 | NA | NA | TGTGCCAGCAGCTTGGGGGGTTTCGCCTACAATGAGCAGTTCTTC | CASSLGGFAYNEQFF
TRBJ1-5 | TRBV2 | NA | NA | TGTGCCAGCACAAAGGGCAATTCGGGGCAGCCCCAGCATTTT | CASTKGNSGQPQHF
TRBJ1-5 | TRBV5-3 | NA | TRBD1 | TGTGCCAGAAGCCCCCGTCGAGGGGGCCAGGGTCAGCCCCAGCATTTT | CARSPRRGGQGQPQHF
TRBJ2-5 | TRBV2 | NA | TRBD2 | TGTGCCAGCACCGGACCGGGACTAGCGGGAGGATTGGTGCAGGAGACCCAGTACTTC | CASTGPGLAGGLVQETQYF
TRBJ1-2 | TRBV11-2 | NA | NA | TGTGCCAGCAGCTTAGGTTCGCGGGTAGAGCAAAATGGCTACACCTTC | CASSLGSRVEQNGYTF
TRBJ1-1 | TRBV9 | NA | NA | TGTGCCAGCAGCCGAGGGGGGGCGAGCACTGAAGCTTTCTTT | CASSRGGASTEAFF
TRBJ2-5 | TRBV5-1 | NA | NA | TGCGCCAGCAGCTTAACCCAAGAGACCCAGTACTTC | CASSLTQETQYF
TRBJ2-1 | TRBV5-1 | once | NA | TGCGCCAGCAGCTTGGACCCAGGCTCCTACAATGAGCAGTTCTTC | CASSLDPGSYNEQFF